The T cell receptor beta chain under discussion was sequenced for a study of CD8 T cells in Susac syndrome (dated by TCRdb to about 2019). Background on the whole study: Repertoire sequencing was used to test whether CD8+ T cell activation and differentiation in Susac syndrome was antigen driven. The research as a whole found: The number of individuals in the TCR sequencing and HLA analysis was recognized as being relatively small.

Notes on this clonotype: Its antigen is still unknown. Within one base of it there is no much larger clone, and no base qualities were kept.

The CDR3 spans 13 residues, from the cysteine through the phenylalanine. CDR3 DNA only is kept here, 39 bases in frame from base 1. V sheds 7 bases and J sheds 8 bases, leaving 17 bases between their ends. RNA was extracted using the RNeasy kit, and roughly 0.5 to 1 ug of the RNA was reverse transcribed with random hexamers. The immunoSEQ multiplex PCR assay, which covers 54 Vbeta and 13 Jbeta segments, was used to amplify TCR beta CDR3 regions. Bias from PCR amplification was corrected by using a synthetic template baseline for primer optimization and for computational correction. Under the source paper's analysis protocol: Only productive sequences were kept, with reads annotated to V, D and J genes according to IMGT and analyzed in immunoSEQ Analyzer. Clonality was computed as one minus Shannon entropy normalized by log2 of the number of productive unique sequences. Public and private clones were assessed among the 100 most prevalent clones of each patient and control. Susac-specific clones were defined as absent from healthy and MS cohorts, over a thousand published viral clones and other ImmuneACCESS disease sequences. The public sequencing data were trimmed at Q25 with fastp and processed into clonotypes with MiXCR by TCRdb, which kept only in-frame beta chains. Identical CDR3 proteins give one entry, which carries the most common genes and DNA. The authors' filters were not applied to this entry. This sample comprises more than 150,000 distinct CDR3 sequences, around 95% of them detected only once. The ten biggest clones cover about 0.13% of the sample.

High-throughput TCR beta sequencing profiled peripheral blood CD8+ and CD4+ T cells from healthy donors, Susac syndrome patients and multiple sclerosis patients. Healthy donors were included as age- and sex-matched controls. CD8+ TEMRA cells were enriched by FACS, while bulk CD8+ and CD4+ T cells were purified by magnetic negative isolation. Blood was collected in EDTA tubes and processed within 24 hours, with PBMCs isolated through density gradient centrifugation. PBMCs intended for TCR sequencing were cryopreserved in liquid nitrogen and thawed later in a water bath at 37 degrees C. A purity of at least 90% was achieved for sorted or isolated CD4+, CD8+ and CD8+ TEMRA cells.

The chain was built from TRBV12-3 or TRBV12-4 and TRBJ1-2; the D segment cannot be called with confidence. Sequencing was performed on CD4+ T cells from PBMCs. The source of this sequence is a human donor in good health. The CDR3 region reads CASKRSGEGGYTF. The DNA is as follows: TGTGCCAGCAAGCGGTCCGGAGAAGGAGGCTACACCTTC.